This entry concerns a single T cell receptor (beta chain). The record originates from a study of blood T cell repertoires in COVID-19. As for the study in general: PBMCs, B-cell-depleted T cells, or T cells were the source of the cDNA or gDNA that made up the material.

Trimming removed 6 bases from V and 11 bases from J; junction bases left unmatched: 6. The CDR3 extends over 11 amino acids. Assay used: immunoSEQ multiplex PCR; TCRdb lists only in-frame clones, some missing. The table records roughly 220,000 clones, roughly four fifths of them present only once. The chain carries TRBV12-3 or TRBV12-4 and TRBJ1-1; 7 bases fit TRBD1. The source material was peripheral blood. The sequence was obtained from a woman in her fifties or sixties with acute or convalescent COVID-19. CDR3 protein: CASSPDRNAFF. In DNA form, the CDR3 reads TGTGCCAGCAGCCCGGACAGGAATGCTTTCTTT.